The rows below give T cell receptor beta chains drawn from one sample of a study of blood T cells in healthy people across ages. TCRdb analysed the 5' RACE reads with MiXCR anew, one entry per CDR3 protein. The sample carries 380,000 or so distinct CDR3 sequences, about 52% recorded once. The sample comprised blood. The receptors shown here come from a man aged 60-69 years in good health. Each CDR3 is given with its conserved first and last residue. The D gene is left open where the match is weak. Expanded clones get a size class; other rows say once, few or many, or leave the size out.

D | size | J | V | CDR3 | DNA
TRBD1 | NA | TRBJ2-2 | TRBV4-3 | CASSQTDRRGELFF | TGCGCCAGCAGCCAGACGGACAGGCGAGGGGAGCTGTTTTTT
NA | few | TRBJ2-7 | TRBV12-3/TRBV12-4 | CASNYGFAYEQYF | TGTGCCAGCAATTATGGGTTCGCCTACGAGCAGTACTTC
NA | NA | TRBJ1-6 | TRBV9 | CASSADPGQAYNSPLHF | TGTGCCAGCAGCGCAGACCCGGGACAAGCCTATAATTCACCCCTCCACTTT
NA | NA | TRBJ2-7 | TRBV24-1 | CATWAGSSYEQYF | TGTGCCACCTGGGCGGGCAGCTCCTACGAGCAGTACTTC
NA | NA | TRBJ2-2 | TRBV6-4 | CASTLAPNTGELFF | TGTGCCAGCACCCTTGCCCCGAACACCGGGGAGCTGTTTTTT
NA | few | TRBJ1-2 | TRBV10-2 | CASSTSQLEGYTF | TGCGCCAGCTCCACATCGCAGTTGGAAGGCTACACCTTC
NA | many | TRBJ2-7 | TRBV5-1 | CASSLARAGLNEQYF | TGCGCCAGCAGCTTGGCCCGGGCAGGGCTGAACGAGCAGTACTTC
TRBD2 | few | TRBJ2-5 | TRBV4-2 | CASSQDWRLAGGNQETQYF | TGTGCCAGCAGCCAAGATTGGAGACTAGCGGGGGGTAACCAAGAGACCCAGTACTTC
NA | many | TRBJ2-7 | TRBV7-3 | CASSLVPGVGEQYF | TGTGCCAGCAGCTTAGTCCCCGGGGTCGGCGAGCAGTACTTC
NA | NA | TRBJ1-2 | TRBV14 | CASSLRGTYGYTF | TGTGCCAGCAGCCTCCGGGGGACCTATGGCTACACCTTC
NA | NA | TRBJ2-1 | TRBV28 | CASSFGQSYNEQFF | TGTGCCAGCAGTTTTGGACAGTCTTACAATGAGCAGTTCTTC
NA | many | TRBJ2-3 | TRBV12-3/TRBV12-4 | CASSLTNTQYF | TGTGCCAGCAGTCTCACAAATACGCAGTATTTT
NA | NA | TRBJ1-5 | TRBV20-1 | CSASDSNSNQPQHF | TGCAGTGCTTCCGACAGTAATAGCAATCAGCCCCAGCATTTT
NA | NA | TRBJ2-7 | TRBV29-1 | CSVDLGSTYEQYF | TGCAGCGTTGACTTGGGCAGTACCTACGAGCAGTACTTC
TRBD1 | NA | TRBJ2-5 | TRBV7-2 | CASSLARWQGERETQYF | TGTGCCAGCAGCTTAGCGAGGTGGCAGGGGGAAAGAGAGACCCAGTACTTC
TRBD2 | many | TRBJ2-1 | TRBV27 | CASSLGSGSGNEQFF | TGTGCCAGCAGTTTGGGGAGCGGGAGCGGCAATGAGCAGTTCTTC
NA | NA | TRBJ2-3 | TRBV3-1 | CASSLGRVSTDTQYF | TGTGCCAGCAGTCTCGGGCGGGTGAGCACAGATACGCAGTATTTT
NA | few | TRBJ2-7 | TRBV20-1 | CSAPGPYEQYF | TGCAGTGCTCCCGGCCCTTACGAGCAGTACTTC
NA | NA | TRBJ1-2 | TRBV5-1 | CASSYGGADGYTF | TGCGCCAGCAGCTATGGGGGCGCGGATGGCTACACCTTC
NA | NA | TRBJ2-1 | TRBV21-1 | CASSKVRDRGGYNEQFF | TGTGCCAGCAGCAAAGTAAGGGACAGGGGCGGATACAATGAGCAGTTCTTC
NA | NA | TRBJ2-5 | TRBV28 | CVSSLNRPSRQETQYF | TGTGTCAGCAGTCTAAATCGCCCGTCGAGACAAGAGACCCAGTACTTC
TRBD1 | NA | TRBJ2-5 | TRBV6-5 | CASSYSNLGGHEQYF | TGTGCCAGCAGTTACTCGAATCTAGGGGGCCACGAACAGTACTTC
NA | once | TRBJ2-3 | TRBV20-1 | CSARDEANTDTQYF | TGCAGTGCTAGAGATGAGGCTAACACAGATACGCAGTATTTT
NA | few | TRBJ2-1 | TRBV12-3/TRBV12-4 | CASSPIAVSYNEQFF | TGTGCCAGCAGTCCAATAGCGGTCTCCTACAATGAGCAGTTCTTC
NA | few | TRBJ2-5 | TRBV6-2/TRBV6-3 | CASSSTATGREQYF | TGTGCCAGCAGTTCGACAGCTACCGGACGGGAGCAGTACTTC
NA | NA | TRBJ2-7 | TRBV7-2 | CASSPGLYNSYEQYF | TGTGCCAGCAGTCCCGGACTGTATAACTCCTACGAGCAGTACTTC
TRBD1 | NA | TRBJ1-6 | TRBV6-1 | CASTKGGTGYLHYNSPLHF | TGTGCCAGCACCAAAGGGGGGACAGGGTACCTACATTATAATTCACCCCTCCACTTT
TRBD2 | NA | TRBJ2-7 | TRBV11-2 | CASSPAGGASGSYEQYF | TGTGCCAGCAGCCCAGCGGGTGGGGCTAGCGGGAGCTACGAGCAGTACTTC
TRBD1 | few | TRBJ1-2 | TRBV20-1 | CSAEGAVNGYTF | TGCAGTGCAGAGGGGGCGGTGAATGGCTACACCTTC
TRBD1 | NA | TRBJ1-2 | TRBV5-1 | CASSSRQGYGYTF | TGCGCCAGCAGCTCCAGACAGGGCTATGGCTACACCTTC
NA | NA | TRBJ2-1 | TRBV11-3 | CASSQRSGGNEQFF | TGTGCCAGCAGCCAAAGATCCGGGGGAAATGAGCAGTTCTTC
NA | NA | TRBJ2-7 | TRBV20-1 | CSAAGTVAYEQYF | TGCAGTGCTGCCGGGACGGTGGCCTACGAGCAGTACTTC
NA | few | TRBJ2-5 | TRBV29-1 | CSVYGTSAGETQYF | TGCAGCGTATACGGGACTTCCGCTGGAGAGACCCAGTACTTC
NA | NA | TRBJ2-2 | TRBV5-6 | CASSLVPTNTGELFF | TGTGCCAGCAGCTTGGTGCCCACGAACACCGGGGAGCTGTTTTTT
TRBD2 | few | TRBJ2-3 | TRBV20-1 | CSARVAGDLTDTQYF | TGCAGTGCTAGAGTAGCGGGGGATCTGACAGATACGCAGTATTTT
NA | NA | TRBJ2-2 | TRBV12-3/TRBV12-4 | CASSPGGRAGELFF | TGTGCCAGCAGCCCCGGGGGGCGCGCCGGGGAGCTGTTTTTT
NA | many | TRBJ1-2 | TRBV16 | CASSGDLNYGYTF | TGTGCCAGCAGCGGGGACCTGAACTATGGCTACACCTTC
NA | NA | TRBJ2-1 | TRBV12-3/TRBV12-4 | CASSLMAGERSEQFF | TGTGCCAGCAGTTTAATGGCAGGGGAGAGGAGTGAGCAGTTCTTC
NA | NA | TRBJ1-1 | TRBV28 | CASGTGRSEAFF | TGTGCCAGTGGGACCGGACGGTCTGAAGCTTTCTTT
TRBD2 | NA | TRBJ2-3 | TRBV3-1 | CASNHDRTSADTQYF | TGTGCCAGCAACCATGATAGGACTAGCGCGGATACGCAGTATTTT
NA | NA | TRBJ2-7 | TRBV6-2/TRBV6-3 | CAIRDSLVVYEQYF | TGTGCCATTCGGGACTCCTTAGTCGTCTACGAGCAGTACTTC
NA | few | TRBJ2-7 | TRBV7-2 | CASSPRGQRNEQYF | TGTGCCAGCAGTCCGCGGGGCCAAAGGAACGAGCAGTACTTC
NA | NA | TRBJ2-3 | TRBV20-1 | CSAPSTDTQYF | TGCAGTGCCCCATCCACAGATACGCAGTATTTT
NA | NA | TRBJ2-7 | TRBV7-2 | CASSLGLTGPSRQYF | TGTGCCAGCAGCTTAGGTCTCACAGGGCCCTCCCGGCAGTACTTC
TRBD2 | NA | TRBJ2-4 | TRBV2 | CATETSGRTKNIQYF | TGTGCCACTGAGACTAGCGGGAGAACCAAAAACATTCAGTACTTC